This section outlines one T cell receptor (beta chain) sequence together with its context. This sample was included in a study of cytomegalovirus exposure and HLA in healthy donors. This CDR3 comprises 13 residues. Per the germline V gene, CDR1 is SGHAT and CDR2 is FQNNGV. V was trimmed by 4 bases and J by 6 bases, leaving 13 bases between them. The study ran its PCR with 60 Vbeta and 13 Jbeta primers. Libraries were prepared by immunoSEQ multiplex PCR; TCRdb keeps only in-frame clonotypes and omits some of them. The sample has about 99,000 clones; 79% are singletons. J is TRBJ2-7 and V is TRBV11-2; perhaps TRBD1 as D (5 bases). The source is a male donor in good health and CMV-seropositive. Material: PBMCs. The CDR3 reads CASSSSRVGEQYF. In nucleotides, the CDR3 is TGTGCCAGCAGCTCCTCCAGGGTCGGCGAGCAGTACTTC.